This T cell receptor beta chain was observed in a study of blood T cells in healthy people across ages. Points from the study as a whole: Investigators viewed diversity estimates from one million T cells as underestimates, the study reported.

A second PCR, run for roughly 7 to 12 cycles, used a sample-barcoded 5' primer plus a J-beta primer mix. TCRdb reprocessed the 5' RACE reads with MiXCR, giving one entry per CDR3 protein. The sample holds approximately 1,700,000 distinct CDR3 sequences, 30% to 40% seen once. This CDR3 is 15 amino acids long. Germline V gene data show CDR1 as SQVTM and CDR2 as ANQGSEA. Trimming stripped 6 bases from V and 0 bases from J, with 17 bases between. This clonotype was recorded at least ten times. Its antigen remains unknown. The authors extracted at least 5 micrograms of total RNA per sample. This chain connects TRBV29-1 to TRBJ1-1; D remains ambiguous. The sequence was obtained from a human donor in good health. The sequencing sample was made of blood. The CDR3 region has the DNA TGCAGCGTCGGGGAATTAGTCAACATGAACACTGAAGCTTTCTTT. As protein: CSVGELVNMNTEAFF.